Sequencing of this T cell receptor (beta chain) was carried out in a study of T cells expressing NK-cell markers. At the level of the study: The study drew TCR beta repertoires from sorted CD3+CD56+NKG2C+, CD3+CD56+NKG2C- and CD3+CD56-NKG2C+ T cells. Seven sequenced donors out of eight were HCMV-seropositive, one seronegative.

Points on this clonotype: The antigen remains unidentified.

This CDR3 has 16 residues. CDR1 SGHRS and CDR2 YFSETQ come from the germline V gene. TCRdb re-called the 5' RACE reads and catalogs CDR3 proteins one per entry, DNA excluded. This table lists about 430,000 distinct CDR3 sequences. General study points: Whether expanded NKG2C-expressing T cell clones recognize HCMV is unknown. The CD3+CD56-NKG2C+ fraction of four donors was likewise dominated by these clonotypes.

The source of this sequence is a woman aged 50 to 60 in good health. The chain recombines TRBV5-1 with TRBJ1-2; without DNA, the TCRdb call of TRBD1 cannot be checked. Sequencing was performed on blood T cells: a sorted CD56 or NKG2C T cell subset, CD4+ or CD8+ T cells, or bulk PBMC T cells (not recorded which). The CDR3 is CASSNNPGTESYGYTF.